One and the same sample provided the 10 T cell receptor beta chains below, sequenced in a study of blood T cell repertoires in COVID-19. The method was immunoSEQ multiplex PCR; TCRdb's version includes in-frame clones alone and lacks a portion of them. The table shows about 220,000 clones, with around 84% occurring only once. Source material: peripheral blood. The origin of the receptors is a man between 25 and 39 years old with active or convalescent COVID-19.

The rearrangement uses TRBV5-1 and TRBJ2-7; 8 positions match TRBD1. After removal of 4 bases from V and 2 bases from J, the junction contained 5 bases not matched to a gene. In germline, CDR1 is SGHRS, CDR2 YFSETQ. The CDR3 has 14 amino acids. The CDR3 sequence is CASSPMTGAYEQYF. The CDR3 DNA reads TGCGCCAGCAGCCCGATGACAGGGGCCTACGAGCAGTACTTC.

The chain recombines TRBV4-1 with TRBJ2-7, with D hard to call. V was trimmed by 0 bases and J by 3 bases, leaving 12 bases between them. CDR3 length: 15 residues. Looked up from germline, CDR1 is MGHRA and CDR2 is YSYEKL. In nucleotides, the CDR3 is TGCGCCAGCAGCCAAGATTATACCTCGGGCTACGAGCAGTACTTC. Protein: CASSQDYTSGYEQYF.

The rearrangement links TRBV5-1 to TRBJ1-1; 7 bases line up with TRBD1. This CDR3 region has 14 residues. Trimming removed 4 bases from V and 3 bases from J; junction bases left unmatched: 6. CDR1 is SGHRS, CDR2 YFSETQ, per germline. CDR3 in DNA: TGCGCCAGCAGCCTGACAGGGATGGACACTGAAGCTTTCTTT. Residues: CASSLTGMDTEAFF.

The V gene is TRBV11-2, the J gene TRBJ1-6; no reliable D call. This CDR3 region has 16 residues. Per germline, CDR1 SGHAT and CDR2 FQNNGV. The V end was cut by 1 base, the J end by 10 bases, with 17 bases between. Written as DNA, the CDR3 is TGTGCCAGCAGCTTAGGGGCCGGGCTGGGAGTCTCACCCCTCCACTTT. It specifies CASSLGAGLGVSPLHF.

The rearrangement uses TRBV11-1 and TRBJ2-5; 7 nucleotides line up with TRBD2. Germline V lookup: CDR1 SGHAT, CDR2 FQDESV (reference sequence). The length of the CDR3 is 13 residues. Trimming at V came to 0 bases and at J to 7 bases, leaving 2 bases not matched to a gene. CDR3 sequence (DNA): TGTGCCAGCAGCTTAGCCAGGGAGGGGACCCAGTACTTC. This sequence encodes CASSLAREGTQYF.

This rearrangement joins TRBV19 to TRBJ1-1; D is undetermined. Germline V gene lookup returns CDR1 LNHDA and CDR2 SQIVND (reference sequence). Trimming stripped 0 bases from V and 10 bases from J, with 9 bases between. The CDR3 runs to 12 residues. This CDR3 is CASSIDRGGAFF. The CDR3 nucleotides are TGTGCCAGTAGTATAGATCGAGGAGGAGCTTTCTTT.

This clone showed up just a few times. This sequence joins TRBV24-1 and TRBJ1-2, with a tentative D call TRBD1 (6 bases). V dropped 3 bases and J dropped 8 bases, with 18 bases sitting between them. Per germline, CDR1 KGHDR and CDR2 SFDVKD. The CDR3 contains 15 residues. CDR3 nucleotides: TGTGCCACCAGTGATCCAACCATACAGGGTAACGGCTACACCTTC. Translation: CATSDPTIQGNGYTF.

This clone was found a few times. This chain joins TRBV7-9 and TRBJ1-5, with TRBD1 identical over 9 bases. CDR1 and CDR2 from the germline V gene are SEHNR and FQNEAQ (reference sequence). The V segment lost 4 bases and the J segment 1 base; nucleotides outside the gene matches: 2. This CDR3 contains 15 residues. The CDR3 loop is CASSSDRGSNQPQHF. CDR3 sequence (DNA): TGTGCCAGCAGCTCCGACAGGGGGAGCAATCAGCCCCAGCATTTT.

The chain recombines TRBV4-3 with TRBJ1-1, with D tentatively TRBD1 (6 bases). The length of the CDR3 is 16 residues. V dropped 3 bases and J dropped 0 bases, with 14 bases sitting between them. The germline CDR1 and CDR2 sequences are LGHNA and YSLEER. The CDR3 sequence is CASSHTTGPMNTEAFF. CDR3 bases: TGCGCCAGCAGCCACACGACAGGCCCCATGAACACTGAAGCTTTCTTT.

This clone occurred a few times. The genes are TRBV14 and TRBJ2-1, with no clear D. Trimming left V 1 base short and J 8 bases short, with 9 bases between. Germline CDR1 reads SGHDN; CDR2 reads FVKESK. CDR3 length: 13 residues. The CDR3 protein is CASSQGIRDEQFF. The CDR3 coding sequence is TGTGCCAGCAGCCAAGGAATTCGGGATGAGCAGTTCTTC.